These 14 T cell receptor beta chains were sequenced from one sample in a study of molecular identifiers for immune sequencing clone quantification. From the PCR reads, TCRdb called clonotypes with MiXCR, one entry per CDR3 protein. Of 550,000 to 750,000 distinct CDR3 sequences listed, roughly 21% are singletons. Sequencing was done on a sample of naive CD8+ T cells from blood, with Jurkat cell RNA spiked in. Subset meaning: FACS-sorted CD8+CD4-CCR7+CD45RA+ naive T cells. All receptors derive from a human donor in good health. Some libraries in this study had Jurkat cell RNA spiked in.

There are a few counts of this clonotype. J is TRBJ2-3 and V is TRBV12-3 or TRBV12-4, with TRBD1 matching over 8 bases. CDR3 length: 14 residues. Trimming at V came to 6 bases and at J to 3 bases, leaving 5 bases not matched to a gene. This chain's CDR3 is CASSQGAGTDTQYF. The CDR3 bases are TGTGCCAGCAGCCAGGGGGCGGGGACAGATACGCAGTATTTT.

This clonotype was found many times. This chain joins TRBV27 and TRBJ2-7; 10 bases match TRBD1. The germline V gene encodes CDR1 MNHEY and CDR2 SMNVEV (reference sequence). This CDR3 comprises 15 residues. V shed 5 bases and J 6 bases; nucleotides not matched to a gene: 10. The CDR3 region has the DNA TGTGCCAGCAGTGCCAGAGACAGGGGGCACGGCGAGCAGTACTTC. Amino acid sequence: CASSARDRGHGEQYF.

The V gene is TRBV2, the J gene TRBJ2-7, with D perhaps TRBD1 or TRBD2 (5 bases each). Germline CDR1 reads SNHLY; CDR2 reads FYNNEI. The CDR3 runs to 15 residues. V was cut by 4 bases and J by 0 bases, with 13 bases left in between. CDR3 amino acids: CASSGSRDPSYEQYF. CDR3 nucleotides: TGTGCCAGCAGTGGTAGCCGGGACCCCTCCTACGAGCAGTACTTC. The full variable domain, completed using reference TRBV2 and TRBJ2-7, is EPEVTQTPSHQVTQMGQEVILRCVPISNHLYFYWYRQILGQKVEFLVSFYNNEISEKSEIFDDQFSVERPDGSNFTLKIRSTKLEDSAMYFCASSGSRDPSYEQYFGPGTRLTVT.

This clonotype was picked up many times. The CDR3 region is CASSMLGPSGANVLTF. DNA for the CDR3: TGTGCCAGCAGTATGCTTGGACCTTCTGGGGCCAACGTCCTGACTTTC. V usage is TRBV27 and J usage is TRBJ2-6; the D is unclear. The V gene lost 5 bases and the J gene lost 1 base, with 12 bases spanning the gap. Germline loops: CDR1 MNHEY, CDR2 SMNVEV (reference sequence). The CDR3 covers 16 residues.

This clonotype showed up many times. The V and J genes are TRBV5-6 and TRBJ1-1; no reliable D call. With 0 bases removed from V and 1 base from J, the gap between germline ends came to 7 bases. Germline CDR1 is SGHDT and CDR2 is YYEEEE. This CDR3 is 14 amino acids long. For the CDR3, the DNA is TGTGCCAGCAGCTTGGCCGGACGGAACACTGAAGCTTTCTTT. This encodes CASSLAGRNTEAFF.

The J gene is TRBJ1-1, the V gene TRBV7-9, with TRBD1 identical over 9 bases. The CDR3 loop spans 16 amino acids. Per germline, CDR1 SEHNR and CDR2 FQNEAQ (reference sequence). Trimming cost V 5 bases and J 6 bases; bases outside gene matches: 13. CDR3 sequence (DNA): TGTGCCAGCAGCCCAAGGGCGGGACAGGGTTCTTCTGAAGCTTTCTTT. Translating gives CASSPRAGQGSSEAFF.

This clonotype was seen repeatedly, ten times or more. The V and J genes are TRBV9 and TRBJ2-3; D could derive from TRBD1 or TRBD2 (5 bases each). Germline V gene lookup returns CDR1 SGDLS and CDR2 YYNGEE. V dropped 3 bases and J dropped 5 bases, with 16 bases sitting between them. The CDR3 sequence is 15 residues long. CDR3 bases: TGTGCCAGCAGCGCCCGGGACCCAAGTGTAGATACGCAGTATTTT. This translates into CASSARDPSVDTQYF.

This clonotype has just one count. A read error is possible here, since a much larger clone lies one base away. This chain uses TRBV27 with TRBJ2-3; 7 bases align to TRBD2. Per the germline V gene, CDR1 is MNHEY and CDR2 is SMNVEV (reference sequence). CDR3 length: 14 residues. The chain's CDR3 is CASSMGGSTDTRYF. CDR3 coding DNA: TGTGCCAGCAGCATGGGAGGGAGTACAGATACGCGGTATTTT.

This clonotype was counted at least ten times. CDR3 DNA: TGTGCCAGCAGCCAGGAGGAATCTACCGGGGAGCTGTTTTTT. Amino acid sequence: CASSQEESTGELFF. The chain carries TRBV12-3 or TRBV12-4 and TRBJ2-2; D may be TRBD2 (5 bases). Trimming cost V 6 bases and J 5 bases, with 13 bases left between them. This CDR3 comprises 14 residues.

Ten or more counts support this clonotype. The rearrangement links TRBV4-3 to TRBJ2-3; maybe TRBD1 (5 bases). The CDR3 has 17 residues. Trimming removed 1 base at V and 3 bases at J, with 17 bases between. CDR1 and CDR2 (germline): LGHNA, YSLEER. The CDR3 region is CASSQVTGHKWTDTQYF. The DNA for the CDR3 is TGCGCCAGCAGCCAAGTTACCGGACACAAGTGGACAGATACGCAGTATTTT.

There are a few counts of this clonotype. The chain has TRBV20-1 and TRBJ2-3; 7 positions match TRBD1. The CDR3 is made up of 14 amino acids. With V trimmed by 5 bases and J by 2 bases, 7 bases remained unmatched. Germline V gene data show CDR1 as DFQATT and CDR2 as SNEGSKA (reference sequence). CDR3 bases: TGCAGTGCTGACCGGGACAGCTCCACAGATACGCAGTATTTT. Amino acid sequence: CSADRDSSTDTQYF.

This clonotype was counted many times. This sequence joins TRBV4-3 and TRBJ1-6; no clear D gene. Germline V lookup: CDR1 LGHNA, CDR2 YSLEER. This CDR3 spans 18 amino acids. The V gene lost 0 bases and the J gene lost 5 bases, with 17 bases spanning the gap. The CDR3: CASSQDTARGSNNSPLHF. The CDR3, as DNA: TGCGCCAGCAGCCAAGATACGGCGCGGGGATCTAATAATTCACCCCTCCACTTT.

This clonotype was seen at least ten times. This sequence joins TRBV11-2 and TRBJ2-3, with TRBD2 matching 8 bases. V shed 4 bases, J shed 2 bases, and the junction held 5 bases outside the gene matches. Germline V gene sequence: CDR1 SGHAT, CDR2 FQNNGV. This CDR3 has 15 amino acids. DNA for the CDR3: TGTGCCAGCAGCTCGGAGCGGGGGTACACAGATACGCAGTATTTT. Amino acids: CASSSERGYTDTQYF. Looking up the rest from reference TRBV11-2 and TRBJ2-3 gives the full variable domain: EAGVAQSPRYKIIEKRQSVAFWCNPISGHATLYWYQQILGQGPKLLIQFQNNGVVDDSQLPKDRFSAERLKGVDSTLKIQPAKLEDSAVYLCASSSERGYTDTQYFGPGTRLTVL.

This chain joins TRBV6-1 and TRBJ1-2; perhaps TRBD1 as D (5 bases). V lost 8 bases to trimming and J lost 2 bases, with 12 bases between them. Per the germline V gene, CDR1 is MNHNS and CDR2 is SASEGT. The CDR3 is 13 residues long. The CDR3 DNA follows: TGTGCCAGCTGGGGGGGGGGGAACTATGGCTACACCTTC. It yields the protein CASWGGGNYGYTF.